This note documents a single T cell receptor beta chain sequence. Its antigen is not identified. The CDR3 totals 13 residues. V was cut by 1 base and J by 6 bases, with 8 bases left in between. CDR1 is SGHVS, CDR2 FQNEAQ, per germline. The data originate from a study of T cell responses to AZD1222 COVID-19 vaccine. Study-wide results and limits: Spike-specific TCR repertoires showed rising breadth and depth after two AZD1222 doses. The CD4 TCRs associated with vaccination extended across spike and predominated at 160-218 and 743-854. None of the repertoires were sampled until the peak T cell response had passed. It should be noted that donors were predominantly white British and more often female, and clonal diversity was possibly underestimated.

Profiling relied on immunoSEQ multiplex PCR, and the TCRdb table lists in-frame clones only, not all of them. Counted here are around 160,000 clones, around 90% occurring once; the ten biggest clones make up under 1.5%. Here the sequenced sample was peripheral blood, taken on day 0 of AZD1222 vaccination. The sequence came from an adult in good health. The chain couples TRBV7-8 to TRBJ2-3; possible D gene TRBD1, 5 bases. The CDR3 here is CASSLGGADTQYF. The CDR3 nucleotides read TGTGCCAGCAGCTTAGGGGGCGCGGATACGCAGTATTTT.